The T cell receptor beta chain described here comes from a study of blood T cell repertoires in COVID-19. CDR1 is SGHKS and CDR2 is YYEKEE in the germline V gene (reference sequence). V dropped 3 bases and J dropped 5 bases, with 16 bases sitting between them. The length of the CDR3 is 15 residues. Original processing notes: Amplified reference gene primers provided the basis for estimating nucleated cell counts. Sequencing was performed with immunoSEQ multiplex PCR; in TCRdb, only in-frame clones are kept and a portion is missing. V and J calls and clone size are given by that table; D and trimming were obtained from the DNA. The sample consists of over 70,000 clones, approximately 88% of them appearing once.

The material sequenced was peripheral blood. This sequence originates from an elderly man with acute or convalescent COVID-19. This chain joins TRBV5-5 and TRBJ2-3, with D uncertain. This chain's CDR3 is CASSWAQLPVDTQYF. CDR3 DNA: TGTGCCAGCAGCTGGGCCCAGCTTCCCGTAGATACGCAGTATTTT.